This T cell receptor beta chain was obtained from a study of response to subunit inactivated influenza vaccine (dated 2018 in TCRdb). Describing the broader study: To follow how T cells responded to a trivalent subunit inactivated influenza vaccine, the researchers relied on deep quantitative profiling of the T cell receptor repertoire.

Receptors were amplified or captured by RT-PCR. Sequencing was performed on an Illumina HiSeq 2500. In-frame beta chains were kept once TCRdb had trimmed the public reads at Q25 with fastp and called clones with MiXCR. Entries are consolidated by CDR3 protein sequence, retaining the most common genes and DNA. In this sample the table shows 400,000 to 650,000 distinct CDR3 sequences, approximately 7.8% of which occur a single time. The top ten clones comprise under 15% of the sample. The CDR3 starts with the cysteine, ends with the phenylalanine, and has 15 residues. Left in the record is the CDR3 DNA by itself, 45 bases read in frame from the first base. Between the V and J ends, shortened by 7 bases and 4 bases respectively, the junction contains 18 bases. Broad study findings and their caveats: It was suggested by the authors that each seasonal influenza vaccination may recruit only a limited number of new T cells.

This clonotype was seen ten or more times. Its antigen specificity is not known. No quality values exist for individual bases; no much larger clone is one base distant. The receptor's source is a man aged 50 to 75 who received an inactivated influenza vaccine. Donor details come from another sample of the same person, matched by shared clones. The V and J segments used are TRBV12-3 or TRBV12-4 and TRBJ2-3, and TRBD2 may be the D gene, going by 7 matching bases. The starting material was PBMCs from blood, obtained roughly 24 months after vaccination. DNA sequence: TGTGCCAGCATCCTGGGGGGGGGCGGAGCAGATACGCAGTATTTT. This translates into CASILGGGGADTQYF.